What follows is one T cell receptor (beta chain) and its context. This specimen comes from a study of T cells in tuberculosis. Study details: This South African cohort compared adolescents with or without latent tuberculosis against adults with active tuberculosis.

In germline, CDR1 is MNHEY, CDR2 SMNVEV (reference sequence). Trimming took off 2 bases at V and 0 bases at J, with 7 bases between the two ends. The CDR3 has 14 amino acids. TCRdb's copy holds only in-frame clones and misses some; the assay was immunoSEQ multiplex PCR. The table includes roughly 24,000 clones, roughly 97% detected once. Material for sequencing was PBMCs. The TCR originated in a donor between 10 and 29 years old with latent tuberculosis or without tuberculosis infection. The chain recombines TRBV27 with TRBJ2-5; D is undetermined. Here the CDR3 DNA reads TGTGCCAGCAGTTTAACTACGTACCAAGAGACCCAGTACTTC. As protein: CASSLTTYQETQYF.